This is a list of T cell receptor beta chains from one sample in a study of T cell changes during pregnancy in multiple sclerosis. Clones were sequenced by immunoSEQ multiplex PCR, and TCRdb holds only the in-frame ones, with some missing. This sample has 64,000 or so clones; about 90% occur once, and the top ten carry roughly 2.3%. Sequencing was performed on peripheral blood, taken in the first trimester of pregnancy. Every receptor here comes from a female donor with multiple sclerosis, enrolled in a pregnancy study. Both conserved end residues are part of each CDR3. Fields, in order: D gene, J gene, clone size, V gene, CDR3 DNA, CDR3 protein. The D gene is left open where the match is weak. Only some rows state a clone size, as once, few, many or a class for expanded clones.

TRBD1 | TRBJ2-2 | NA | TRBV5-6 | TGTGCCAGCCGGGACAGGGCGGCCGGGGAGCTGTTTTTT | CASRDRAAGELFF
TRBD1 | TRBJ2-1 | NA | TRBV6-4 | TGTGCCAGCAGTCCACAGGGGGGAGAATACAATGAGCAGTTCTTC | CASSPQGGEYNEQFF
NA | TRBJ1-2 | NA | TRBV5-1 | TGCGCCAGCAGCTTGGTACAGGGCTGGGGCTACACCTTC | CASSLVQGWGYTF
NA | TRBJ2-1 | NA | TRBV6-6 | TGTGCCAGCAGTGACATGGGGGGTAATGAGCAGTTCTTC | CASSDMGGNEQFF
NA | TRBJ2-1 | NA | TRBV5-1 | TGCGCCAGCAGCTTGGTTAAGGGGGATGAGCAGTTCTTC | CASSLVKGDEQFF
TRBD2 | TRBJ2-1 | NA | TRBV23-1 | TGCGCCAACAAACAAGAGGTTGGCACCGGGACTAGCGGGCGCAATGAGCAGTTCTTC | CANKQEVGTGTSGRNEQFF
NA | TRBJ1-2 | NA | TRBV4-1 | TGCGCCAGCAGCCACGAACCAGGGACACCGTCTAGCTATGGCTACACCTTC | CASSHEPGTPSSYGYTF
TRBD2 | TRBJ2-2 | NA | TRBV6-5 | TGTGCCACCACCTACGGGGGGATGGGCACCGGGGAGCTGTTTTTT | CATTYGGMGTGELFF
TRBD1 | TRBJ1-1 | NA | TRBV6-5 | TGTGCCAGCAGTTGGACAGGGGGCTCGCTCACTGAAGCTTTCTTT | CASSWTGGSLTEAFF
NA | TRBJ1-2 | NA | TRBV19 | TGTGCCAGCAGGGACACCGGCTATGGCTACACCTTC | CASRDTGYGYTF
TRBD1 | TRBJ2-5 | NA | TRBV7-2 | TGTGCCAGCAGCCCAAGACAGGGGAGATTCCAAGAGACCCAGTACTTC | CASSPRQGRFQETQYF
NA | TRBJ2-7 | NA | TRBV7-9 | TGTGCCAGCAGCTTGGAGGGCCCCCGAGAGCAGTACTTC | CASSLEGPREQYF
NA | TRBJ1-1 | few | TRBV2 | TGTGCCAGCGACACAGGGAGCCTCACTGAAGCTTTCTTT | CASDTGSLTEAFF
TRBD1 | TRBJ1-5 | NA | TRBV5-5 | TGTGCCAGCAGTTGGGGACAGAGAGGAATTAGCAATCAGCCCCAGCATTTT | CASSWGQRGISNQPQHF
NA | TRBJ1-5 | few | TRBV7-2 | TGTGCCAGCAGCTTCGGGGGCAATCAGCCCCAGCATTTT | CASSFGGNQPQHF
NA | TRBJ2-1 | NA | TRBV13 | TGTGCCAGCAGCTTATCTCGGGCAGGGGGGTCCTACAATGAGCAGTTCTTC | CASSLSRAGGSYNEQFF
NA | TRBJ2-1 | NA | TRBV11-2 | TGTGCCAGCAGCTTATTAGGGGGAATGGTCCGCAATGAGCAGTTCTTC | CASSLLGGMVRNEQFF
TRBD2 | TRBJ2-2 | once | TRBV4-3 | TGCGCCAGCAGCCAAGAATCTAGCGGACAAGGACCCGGGGAGCTGTTTTTT | CASSQESSGQGPGELFF
TRBD2 | TRBJ2-7 | NA | TRBV10-3 | TGTGCCATCAGTGACATACCGGGACTAGACTACGAGCAGTACTTC | CAISDIPGLDYEQYF
TRBD1 | TRBJ2-5 | NA | TRBV4-3 | TGCGCCAGCAGCCGCTCGGACAGGGAAGAGACCCAGTACTTC | CASSRSDREETQYF
TRBD2 | TRBJ2-5 | NA | TRBV7-6 | TGTGCCAGCAGCCCAGGGGGACTAGCAAGAACAGCAGAGACCCAGTACTTC | CASSPGGLARTAETQYF
NA | TRBJ2-2 | NA | TRBV7-8 | TGTGCCAGCAGCGCGAGTAGGGGGACCGGGGAGCTGTTTTTT | CASSASRGTGELFF
NA | TRBJ2-1 | NA | TRBV7-9 | TGTGCCAGCAGCCTGTACTTAGCGGTTCTCTCCTACAATGAGCAGTTCTTC | CASSLYLAVLSYNEQFF
NA | TRBJ2-7 | NA | TRBV21-1 | TGTGCCAGCAGCGAACGGGTGGGGGGAGCGGTCCCCTACGAGCAGTACTTC | CASSERVGGAVPYEQYF
NA | TRBJ2-5 | NA | TRBV29-1 | TGCAGCGTCTGGTTCTTCACTGGCTGGAGGGACCAAGAGACCCAGTACTTC | CSVWFFTGWRDQETQYF
TRBD2 | TRBJ2-4 | NA | TRBV19 | TGTGCCAGTAGTATGGCTAGCGGGAGTCGGGACATTCAGTACTTC | CASSMASGSRDIQYF
NA | TRBJ2-7 | NA | TRBV13 | TGTGCCAGCAGCTCCGTTAGCTCCTACGAGCAGTACTTC | CASSSVSSYEQYF
NA | TRBJ1-4 | NA | TRBV18 | TGTGCCAGCTCACCCCTCCCGGCAGCGGATTGGGAAAAACTGTTTTTT | CASSPLPAADWEKLFF
TRBD2 | TRBJ2-1 | NA | TRBV7-9 | TGTGCCAGCAGCTTAGGGTGGGCTAGCGGGCTCCCAGGCAATGAGCAGTTCTTC | CASSLGWASGLPGNEQFF
NA | TRBJ2-3 | NA | TRBV29-1 | TGCAGCGTTGGAGAGACAGGGACTAGCACAGATACGCAGTATTTT | CSVGETGTSTDTQYF
NA | TRBJ2-2 | NA | TRBV6-6 | TGTGCCAGCTCAATAGCCACCGGGGAGCTGTTTTTT | CASSIATGELFF
TRBD1 | TRBJ1-1 | NA | TRBV14 | TGTGCCAGCAGCCAAAAGACAGGGGTTAGAGCTTTCTTT | CASSQKTGVRAFF
NA | TRBJ1-6 | NA | TRBV5-6 | TGTGCCAGCAGCTTGCGACAGTATTCACCCCTCCACTTT | CASSLRQYSPLHF
TRBD1 | TRBJ1-3 | NA | TRBV13 | TGTGCCAGCAGCTCCAAATCCGGGACAGGGGGAAACACCATATATTTT | CASSSKSGTGGNTIYF
TRBD1 | TRBJ2-5 | NA | TRBV19 | TGTGCCAGTGGTGGGGCAGGGGGCGCGAAGACCCAGTACTTC | CASGGAGGAKTQYF
NA | TRBJ2-3 | NA | TRBV5-4 | TGTGCCAGCAGCTTTCCGGGTAGCGGTATATATACGCAGTATTTT | CASSFPGSGIYTQYF
TRBD2 | TRBJ2-1 | NA | TRBV29-1 | TGCAGCTGGGGGAGCGGGAGGGTCTACAATGAGCAGTTCTTC | CSWGSGRVYNEQFF
TRBD2 | TRBJ2-7 | NA | TRBV2 | TGTGCCAGCGGGGGGGTAGGGCAGCCCGAGCAGTACTTC | CASGGVGQPEQYF
NA | TRBJ2-4 | NA | TRBV5-1 | TGCGCCAGCAGCCATGACGGGGCCAAAAACATTCAGTACTTC | CASSHDGAKNIQYF
NA | TRBJ1-1 | NA | TRBV7-2 | TGTGCCAGCAGCTTATCGCAGTTGAACACTGAAGCTTTCTTT | CASSLSQLNTEAFF
NA | TRBJ1-1 | NA | TRBV6-1 | TGTGCCAGCAGCCCTTACCGGGGTAACACTGAAGCTTTCTTT | CASSPYRGNTEAFF
NA | TRBJ2-1 | NA | TRBV14 | TGTGCCAGCAGCCACGCACGGGGTATTCGCAATGAGCAGTTCTTC | CASSHARGIRNEQFF
TRBD2 | TRBJ2-7 | NA | TRBV5-4 | TGTGCCAGCAGCCCGCGGGGGGCTAGCAATCGCGAGCAGTACTTC | CASSPRGASNREQYF
NA | TRBJ2-5 | few | TRBV28 | TGTGCCAGCAGTTCTACAATCTCTAGCACCCAGTACTTC | CASSSTISSTQYF
NA | TRBJ1-2 | NA | TRBV28 | TGTGCCAGCAGTTTATTAGGCCGGGACTATGGCTACACCTTC | CASSLLGRDYGYTF
NA | TRBJ1-2 | few | TRBV5-1 | TGCGCCAGCAGCCCTTTTGTGAAGGGAGGAAACTATGGCTACACCTTC | CASSPFVKGGNYGYTF